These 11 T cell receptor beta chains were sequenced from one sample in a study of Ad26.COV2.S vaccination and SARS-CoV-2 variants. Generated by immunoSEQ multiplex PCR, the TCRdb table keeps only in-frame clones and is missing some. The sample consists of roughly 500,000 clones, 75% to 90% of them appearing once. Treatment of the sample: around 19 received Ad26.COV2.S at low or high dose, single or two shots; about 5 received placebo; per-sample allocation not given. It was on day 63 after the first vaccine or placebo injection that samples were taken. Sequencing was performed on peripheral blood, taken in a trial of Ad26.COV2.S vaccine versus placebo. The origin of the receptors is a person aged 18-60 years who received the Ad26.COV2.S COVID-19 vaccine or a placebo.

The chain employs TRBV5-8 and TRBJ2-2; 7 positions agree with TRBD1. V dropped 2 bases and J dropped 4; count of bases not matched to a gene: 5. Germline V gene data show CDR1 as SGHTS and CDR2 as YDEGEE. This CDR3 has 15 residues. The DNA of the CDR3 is TGTGCCAGCAGCTTAGGGGACAGTCCCACCGGGGAGCTGTTTTTT. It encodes CASSLGDSPTGELFF.

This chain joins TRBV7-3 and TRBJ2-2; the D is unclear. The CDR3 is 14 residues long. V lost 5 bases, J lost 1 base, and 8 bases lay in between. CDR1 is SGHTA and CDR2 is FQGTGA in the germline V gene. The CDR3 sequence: CASSLWGNTGELFF. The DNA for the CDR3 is TGTGCCAGCAGCCTCTGGGGGAACACCGGGGAGCTGTTTTTT. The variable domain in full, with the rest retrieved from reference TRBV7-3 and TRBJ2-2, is GAGVSQTPSNKVTEKGKYVELRCDPISGHTALYWYRQSLGQGPEFLIYFQGTGAADDSGLPNDRFFAVRPEGSVSTLKIQRTERGDSAVYLCASSLWGNTGELFFGEGSRLTVL.

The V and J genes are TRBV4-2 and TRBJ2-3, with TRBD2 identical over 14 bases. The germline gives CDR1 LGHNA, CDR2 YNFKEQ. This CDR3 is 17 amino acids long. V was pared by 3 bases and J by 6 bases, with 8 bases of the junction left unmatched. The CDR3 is CASSQSPGLAGDDTQYF. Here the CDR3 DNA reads TGTGCCAGCAGCCAGTCCCCGGGACTAGCGGGGGATGATACGCAGTATTTT.

In DNA form, the CDR3 reads TGTGCCAGCAGCCCGGGACAGGGGATGTGGACTGAAGCTTTCTTT. Translated: CASSPGQGMWTEAFF. The chain links TRBV4-2 to TRBJ1-1; 10 bases match TRBD1. CDR1 and CDR2 (germline): LGHNA, YNFKEQ. The CDR3 covers 15 residues. Trimming cost V 4 bases and J 5 bases; bases outside gene matches: 7.

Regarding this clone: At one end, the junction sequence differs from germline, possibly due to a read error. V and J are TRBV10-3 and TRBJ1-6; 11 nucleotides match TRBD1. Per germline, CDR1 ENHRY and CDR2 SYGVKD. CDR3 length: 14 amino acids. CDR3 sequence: CAIKGQGEDSPLHF. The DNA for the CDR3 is TGTGCCATCAAGGGACAGGGGGAAGATTCGCCCCTCCACTTT.

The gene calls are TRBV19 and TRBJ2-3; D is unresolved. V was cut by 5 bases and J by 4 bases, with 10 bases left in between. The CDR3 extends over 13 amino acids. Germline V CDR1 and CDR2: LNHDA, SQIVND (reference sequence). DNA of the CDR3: TGTGCCAGTAGTCGAGTGGACGCAGATACGCAGTATTTT. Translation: CASSRVDADTQYF.

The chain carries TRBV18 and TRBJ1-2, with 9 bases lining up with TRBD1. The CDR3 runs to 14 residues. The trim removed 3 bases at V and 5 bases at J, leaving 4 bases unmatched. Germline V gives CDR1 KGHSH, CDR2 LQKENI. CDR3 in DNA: TGTGCCAGCTCACCCTCACAGGGGGCGTATGGCTACACCTTC. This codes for CASSPSQGAYGYTF.

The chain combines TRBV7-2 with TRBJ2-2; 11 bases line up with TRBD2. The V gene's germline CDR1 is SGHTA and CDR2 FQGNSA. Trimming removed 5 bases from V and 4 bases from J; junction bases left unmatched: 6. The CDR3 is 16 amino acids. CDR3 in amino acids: CASSPRLAGFTGELFF. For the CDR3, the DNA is TGTGCCAGCAGCCCTCGACTAGCGGGGTTCACCGGGGAGCTGTTTTTT.

CDR3 protein: CASSLVRQAGNTIYF. Here the CDR3 DNA reads TGTGCCAGCAGCTTAGTTAGGCAGGCTGGAAACACCATATATTTT. The chain carries TRBV7-9 and TRBJ1-3; D unclear. This CDR3 has 15 residues. CDR1 SEHNR and CDR2 FQNEAQ come from the germline V gene (reference sequence). V was pared by 1 base and J by 2 bases, with 9 bases between.

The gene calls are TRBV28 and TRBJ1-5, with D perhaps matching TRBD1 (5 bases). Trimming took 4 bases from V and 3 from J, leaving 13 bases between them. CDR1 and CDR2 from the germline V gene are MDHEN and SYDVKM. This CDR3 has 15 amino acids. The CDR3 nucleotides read TGTGCCAGCAGTTCCCCGGACGGACACAATCAGCCCCAGCATTTT. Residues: CASSSPDGHNQPQHF. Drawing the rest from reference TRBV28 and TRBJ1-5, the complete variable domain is DVKVTQSSRYLVKRTGEKVFLECVQDMDHENMFWYRQDPGLGLRLIYFSYDVKMKEKGDIPEGYSVSREKKERFSLILESASTNQTSMYLCASSSPDGHNQPQHFGDGTRLSIL.

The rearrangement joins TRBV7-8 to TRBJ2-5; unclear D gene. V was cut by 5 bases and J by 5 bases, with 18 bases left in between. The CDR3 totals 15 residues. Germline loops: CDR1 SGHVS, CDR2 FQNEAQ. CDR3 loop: CASSPLDGLRETQYF. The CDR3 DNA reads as TGTGCCAGCAGCCCCTTAGACGGGCTGCGTGAGACCCAGTACTTC. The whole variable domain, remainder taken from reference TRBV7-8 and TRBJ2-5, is GAGVSQSPRYKVAKRGQDVALRCDPISGHVSLFWYQQALGQGPEFLTYFQNEAQLDKSGLPSDRFFAERPEGSVSTLKIQRTQQEDSAVYLCASSPLDGLRETQYFGPGTRLLVL.